Listed here are 5 T cell receptor beta chains from one sample, sequenced in a study of CD8 T cells in Susac syndrome. Random hexamers were used to reverse transcribe 0.5 to 1 ug of RNA. MiXCR was run by TCRdb on the immunoSEQ multiplex PCR reads, yielding one entry per CDR3 protein. The data show some 99,000 distinct CDR3 sequences, 90% to 95% seen once. The sequencing sample was made of CD4+ T cells from PBMCs. The receptors were gathered from a human donor with Susac syndrome.

J is TRBJ1-1 and V is TRBV28; no definite D call. The length of the CDR3 is 10 residues. V shed 10 bases and J shed 10 bases, with 13 bases lying between them. Germline V gene sequence: CDR1 MDHEN, CDR2 SYDVKM. The chain's CDR3 is CATAGSRAFF. For the CDR3, the DNA is TGTGCCACCGCCGGGAGTCGAGCTTTCTTT.

The V gene is TRBV19, the J gene TRBJ2-5; 9 positions agree with TRBD1. The CDR3 extends over 14 amino acids. Per the germline V gene, CDR1 is LNHDA and CDR2 is SQIVND (reference sequence). V gave up 3 bases and J gave up 5 bases; unmatched junction bases: 4. The CDR3 region has the DNA TGTGCCAGTAGTATCGGACAGGGGTATGAGACCCAGTACTTC. It translates to CASSIGQGYETQYF.

The V and J genes are TRBV20-1 and TRBJ1-1; D possibly corresponds to TRBD1 (5 bases). The V gene's germline CDR1 is DFQATT and CDR2 SNEGSKA (reference sequence). The CDR3 runs to 11 residues. DNA of the CDR3: TGCCGAAGGTGGGGGGACACTGAAGCTTTCTTT. It yields the protein CRRWGDTEAFF.

The V and J genes are TRBV11-2 and TRBJ1-2, with D tentatively TRBD1 (5 bases). Germline V gives CDR1 SGHAT, CDR2 FQNNGV. V lost 1 base and J 7 bases, leaving 19 bases between the germline ends. The CDR3 is made up of 16 amino acids. The CDR3 region has the DNA TGTGCCAGCAGCTTAGGATTGATCGGAGTCGGGACTGGCTACACCTTC. Translating gives CASSLGLIGVGTGYTF.

V and J are TRBV7-9 and TRBJ2-1; no definite D call. V shed 0 bases and J shed 0 bases, with 3 bases lying between them. The length of the CDR3 is 14 residues. The germline V gene has CDR1 SEHNR and CDR2 FQNEAQ (reference sequence). The CDR3 spells CASSLAGSYNEQFF. The CDR3, as DNA: TGTGCCAGCAGCTTAGCGGGCTCCTACAATGAGCAGTTCTTC.